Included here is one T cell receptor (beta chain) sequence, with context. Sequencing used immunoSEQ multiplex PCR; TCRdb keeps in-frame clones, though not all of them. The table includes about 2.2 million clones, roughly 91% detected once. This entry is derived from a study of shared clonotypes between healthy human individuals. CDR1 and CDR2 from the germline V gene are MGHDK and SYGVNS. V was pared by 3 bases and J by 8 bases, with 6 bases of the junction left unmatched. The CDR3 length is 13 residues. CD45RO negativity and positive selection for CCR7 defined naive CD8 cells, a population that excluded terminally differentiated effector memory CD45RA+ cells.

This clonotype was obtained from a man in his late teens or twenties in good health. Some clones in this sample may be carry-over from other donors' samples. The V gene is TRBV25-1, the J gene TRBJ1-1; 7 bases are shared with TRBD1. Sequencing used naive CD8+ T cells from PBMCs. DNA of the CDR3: TGTGCCAGCAGTGATGGGACAGAAAGCGAAGCTTTCTTT. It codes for CASSDGTESEAFF.